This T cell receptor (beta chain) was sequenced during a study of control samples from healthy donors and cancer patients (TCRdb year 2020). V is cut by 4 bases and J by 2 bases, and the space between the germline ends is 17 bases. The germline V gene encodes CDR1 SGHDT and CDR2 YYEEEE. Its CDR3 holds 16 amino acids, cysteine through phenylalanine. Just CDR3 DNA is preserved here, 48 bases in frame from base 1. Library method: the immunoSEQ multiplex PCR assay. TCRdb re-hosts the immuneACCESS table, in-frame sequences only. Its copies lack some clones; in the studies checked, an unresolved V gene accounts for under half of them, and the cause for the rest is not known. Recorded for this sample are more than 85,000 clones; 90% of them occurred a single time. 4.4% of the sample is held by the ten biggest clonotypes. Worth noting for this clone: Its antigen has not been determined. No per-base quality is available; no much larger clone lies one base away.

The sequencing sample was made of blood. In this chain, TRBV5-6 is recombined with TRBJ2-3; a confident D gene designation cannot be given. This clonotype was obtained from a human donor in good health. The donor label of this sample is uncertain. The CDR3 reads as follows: CASSRGLAMDTDTQYF. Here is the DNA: TGTGCCAGCAGCCGAGGATTAGCTATGGACACAGATACGCAGTATTTT. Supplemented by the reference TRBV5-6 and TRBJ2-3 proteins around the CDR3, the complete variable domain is DAGVTQSPTHLIKTRGQQVTLRCSPKSGHDTVSWYQQALGQGPQFIFQYYEEEERQRGNFPDRFSGHQFPNYSSELNVNALLLGDSALYLCASSRGLAMDTDTQYFGPGTRLTVL.